Following are 30 T cell receptor beta chains from one sample sequenced in a study of cytomegalovirus exposure and HLA in healthy donors. It was with 60 Vbeta and 13 Jbeta primers that the PCR ran. The assay was immunoSEQ multiplex PCR, and TCRdb's table has in-frame clones only and misses some. The sample contains around 200,000 clones, 65% to 90% of which appear only once. The source material was PBMCs. The receptor source for this set is a girl between 10 and 17 years old in good health and CMV-seronegative.

The rearrangement links TRBV25-1 to TRBJ1-1, with 8 bases identical to TRBD1. CDR1 is MGHDK, CDR2 SYGVNS, per germline. There are 13 residues in the CDR3. V was pared by 6 bases and J by 7 bases, with 7 bases of the junction left unmatched. CDR3 nucleotides: TGTGCCAGCAGCCGGACAGGGCCAAGTGAAGCTTTCTTT. This encodes CASSRTGPSEAFF. The full variable domain, with the rest looked up from reference TRBV25-1 and TRBJ1-1, is EADIYQTPRYLVIGTGKKITLECSQTMGHDKMYWYQQDPGMELHLIHYSYGVNSTEKGDLSSESTVSRIRTEHFPLTLESARPSHTSQYLCASSRTGPSEAFFGQGTRLTVV.

The chain carries TRBV19 and TRBJ2-1; D remains unclear. Per the germline V gene, CDR1 is LNHDA and CDR2 is SQIVND (reference sequence). V lost 3 bases and J 2 bases, leaving 14 bases between the germline ends. The CDR3 is made up of 16 amino acids. The CDR3 DNA sequence: TGTGCCAGTAGTATGGTCAGAGGTAGGACCTACAATGAGCAGTTCTTC. This sequence encodes CASSMVRGRTYNEQFF. Supplemented by reference TRBV19 and TRBJ2-1, the full variable domain reads DGGITQSPKYLFRKEGQNVTLSCEQNLNHDAMYWYRQDPGQGLRLIYYSQIVNDFQKGDIAEGYSVSREKKESFPLTVTSAQKNPTAFYLCASSMVRGRTYNEQFFGPGTRLTVL.

The V gene is TRBV7-3, the J gene TRBJ2-3; 8 bases align to TRBD2. Germline lookup yields CDR1 SGHTA and CDR2 FQGTGA. This CDR3 is built from 15 residues. V was clipped by 2 bases and J by 5 bases; unmatched bases: 6. CDR3 sequence: CASSLFAGGKDTQYF. The DNA for the CDR3 is TGTGCCAGCAGCTTATTCGCGGGGGGAAAAGATACGCAGTATTTT.

The rearrangement links TRBV5-4 to TRBJ2-2; 10 nucleotides align to TRBD2. In germline, CDR1 is SGHNT, CDR2 YYREEE (reference sequence). This CDR3 has 16 residues. With V trimmed by 3 bases and J by 2 bases, 4 bases remained unmatched. The CDR3 loop is CASSSGLAHNTGELFF. The CDR3 DNA sequence: TGTGCCAGCAGCTCGGGACTAGCGCATAACACCGGGGAGCTGTTTTTT. Drawing the rest from reference TRBV5-4 and TRBJ2-2, the complete variable domain is ETGVTQSPTHLIKTRGQQVTLRCSSQSGHNTVSWYQQALGQGPQFIFQYYREEENGRGNFPPRFSGLQFPNYSSELNVNALELDDSALYLCASSSGLAHNTGELFFGEGSRLTVL.

This chain joins TRBV28 and TRBJ1-1; no reliable D call. Looked up from germline, CDR1 is MDHEN and CDR2 is SYDVKM. The CDR3 is 15 amino acids. V gave up 2 bases and J gave up 3 bases, with 13 bases separating them. Written as DNA, the CDR3 is TGTGCCAGCAGTTTACTGGTAGGGAGGGACACTGAAGCTTTCTTT. Translated: CASSLLVGRDTEAFF.

In this sample, this clone turned up a few times. The J gene is TRBJ1-1, the V gene TRBV21-1; no DNA check was done on the table's D call, TRBD1. TRBV21-1 represents a pseudogene. There are 11 residues in the CDR3. CDR3 sequence: CASMIDREAFF. In DNA, the CDR3 is TGTGCCAGCATGATTGACAGGGAAGCTTTCTTT.

The chain recombines TRBV5-6 with TRBJ2-1; a weak D match, TRBD2 (6 bases). The germline V gene encodes CDR1 SGHDT and CDR2 YYEEEE. V lost 3 bases, J lost 13 bases, and 29 bases lay in between. This CDR3 comprises 17 residues. The CDR3 spells CASSSDRPGLSFSKQFF. The CDR3 coding sequence is TGTGCCAGCAGCTCTGACAGACCGGGACTTAGCTTTAGTAAACAGTTCTTC.

This rearrangement joins TRBV21-1 to TRBJ2-1; TRBD2, the D gene given by the table, was not confirmed from the DNA. TRBV21-1 constitutes a pseudogene. The CDR3 spans 17 residues. Written as DNA, the CDR3 is TGTGCCAGCAGCCCCCCATGGGTGGCGGAGGCTTACAATGAGCAGTTCTTC. This codes for CASSPPWVAEAYNEQFF.

The chain links TRBV6-6 to TRBJ2-4; TRBD1 agrees at 8 bases. The junction had 3 bases not matched to a gene; V was cut back by 5 bases and J by 0 bases. The CDR3 has 15 amino acids. The V gene's germline CDR1 is MNHNY and CDR2 SVGAGI (reference sequence). The CDR3 is CASSRTGLAKNIQYF. The CDR3 nucleotides read TGTGCCAGCAGTCGGACAGGGCTAGCCAAAAACATTCAGTACTTC.

The V and J genes are TRBV2 and TRBJ1-6; D uncertain. Germline assignment: CDR1 SNHLY and CDR2 FYNNEI. This CDR3 spans 14 amino acids. The V end was cut by 3 bases, the J end by 8 bases, with 11 bases between. CDR3 nucleotide sequence: TGTGCCAGCAGTGACATGGTCCGAGATTCACCCCTCCACTTT. Amino acid sequence: CASSDMVRDSPLHF. Together with reference TRBV2 and TRBJ1-6, the CDR3 gives the full variable domain: EPEVTQTPSHQVTQMGQEVILRCVPISNHLYFYWYRQILGQKVEFLVSFYNNEISEKSEIFDDQFSVERPDGSNFTLKIRSTKLEDSAMYFCASSDMVRDSPLHFGNGTRLTVT.

This chain links TRBV28 with TRBJ2-3; 7 bases agree with TRBD2. Trimming cost V 6 bases and J 2 bases; bases outside gene matches: 11. The CDR3 runs to 16 residues. The germline gives CDR1 MDHEN, CDR2 SYDVKM. The CDR3 loop reads CASSPWGRGITDTQYF. Written as DNA, the CDR3 is TGTGCCAGCAGCCCCTGGGGGAGGGGAATCACAGATACGCAGTATTTT.

J is TRBJ2-1 and V is TRBV5-4; 7 positions match TRBD2. CDR1 is SGHNT and CDR2 is YYREEE in the germline V gene (reference sequence). The CDR3 is made up of 14 amino acids. The V segment lost 7 bases and the J segment 2 bases; nucleotides outside the gene matches: 6. DNA for the CDR3: TGTGCCAGCCAAGCTAGCGGCGCCTACAATGAGCAGTTCTTC. Its protein product is CASQASGAYNEQFF.

This sequence joins TRBV6-5 and TRBJ1-1; D call uncertain. Trimming removed 2 bases from V and 1 base from J, with 8 bases in between. The CDR3 runs to 14 residues. Germline lookup yields CDR1 MNHEY and CDR2 SVGAGI. The CDR3 DNA sequence: TGTGCCAGCAGTTACGGGAGATGGAACACTGAAGCTTTCTTT. It translates to CASSYGRWNTEAFF.

CDR3 sequence reads: CASSLPQTGPNEQFF. The CDR3 coding sequence is TGTGCCAGCAGCTTACCTCAGACAGGGCCCAATGAGCAGTTCTTC. V gene TRBV7-8 combines with J gene TRBJ2-1, with 7 bases identical to TRBD1. Trimming at V came to 2 bases and at J to 6 bases, leaving 7 bases not matched to a gene. CDR3 size: 15 residues. Germline CDR1 SGHVS, CDR2 FQNEAQ.

This chain uses TRBV4-1 with TRBJ1-1; 7 bases align to TRBD1. CDR1 is MGHRA, CDR2 YSYEKL, per germline. J gave up 0 bases and V 4 bases, and 2 bases lay outside the gene matches. CDR3 size: 14 residues. CDR3 in amino acids: CASSPTGVNTEAFF. CDR3 DNA sequence: TGCGCCAGCAGCCCTACAGGGGTGAACACTGAAGCTTTCTTT.

This clone has only a few counts. The chain combines TRBV28 with TRBJ1-3, with a tentative D call TRBD1 (6 bases). Germline V gene lookup returns CDR1 MDHEN and CDR2 SYDVKM. The CDR3 has 11 residues. Trimming removed 5 bases at V and 7 bases at J, with 6 bases between. CDR3 nucleotide sequence: TGTGCCAGCAGTGACAGGAACACCATATATTTT. Translating gives CASSDRNTIYF. The entire variable domain, with the rest obtained from reference TRBV28 and TRBJ1-3, is as follows: DVKVTQSSRYLVKRTGEKVFLECVQDMDHENMFWYRQDPGLGLRLIYFSYDVKMKEKGDIPEGYSVSREKKERFSLILESASTNQTSMYLCASSDRNTIYFGEGSWLTVV.

In this sample, this clone turned up a few times. J is TRBJ2-3 and V is TRBV4-3; D gene uncertain. With 2 bases removed from V and 2 bases from J, the gap between germline ends came to 17 bases. This CDR3 has 17 amino acids. Germline loops: CDR1 LGHNA, CDR2 YSLEER. For the CDR3, the DNA is TGCGCCAGCAGCCAATTTACTACTCCCACTACCACAGATACGCAGTATTTT. It yields the protein CASSQFTTPTTTDTQYF.

V gene TRBV11-3 combines with J gene TRBJ2-1; maybe TRBD2 (5 bases). CDR3 length: 14 amino acids. V was cut by 5 bases and J by 4 bases, with 12 bases left in between. CDR1 is SGHNT, CDR2 YENEEA, per germline. CDR3 sequence: CASSTSGIYNEQFF. Here the CDR3 DNA reads TGTGCCAGCAGCACTTCGGGGATATACAATGAGCAGTTCTTC.

V and J are TRBV29-1 and TRBJ1-5; D is unresolved. The CDR3 consists of 13 residues. Per germline, CDR1 SQVTM and CDR2 ANQGSEA. V was cut by 2 bases and J by 6 bases, with 11 bases left in between. In nucleotides, the CDR3 is TGCAGCGTTGAATACACAGTCGGTCAGCCCCAGCATTTT. Protein: CSVEYTVGQPQHF.

The J gene is TRBJ1-3, the V gene TRBV7-8; no reliable D call. CDR3 length: 14 amino acids. V lost 3 bases and J lost 0, with 6 bases in between. Germline V gives CDR1 SGHVS, CDR2 FQNEAQ. In DNA, the CDR3 is TGTGCCAGCAGCTTTACAGTCTCTGGAAACACCATATATTTT. Protein: CASSFTVSGNTIYF.

V is TRBV11-3 and J is TRBJ2-3; no clear D. Germline CDR1 is SGHNT and CDR2 is YENEEA. The germline V and J ends were trimmed by 0 bases and 2 bases, with 6 bases remaining between them. This CDR3 has 14 amino acids. The CDR3 spells CASSLDTNTDTQYF. The CDR3 DNA sequence: TGTGCCAGCAGCTTAGACACAAACACAGATACGCAGTATTTT.

The chain joins TRBV27 to TRBJ2-1; 10 nucleotides match TRBD1. CDR1 and CDR2 from the germline V gene are MNHEY and SMNVEV (reference sequence). The CDR3 extends over 15 amino acids. V shed 5 bases and J 5 bases; nucleotides not matched to a gene: 6. CDR3 nucleotide sequence: TGTGCCAGCAGTGCCTTGGGACAGGGGAACAATGAGCAGTTCTTC. Translation: CASSALGQGNNEQFF.

The chain couples TRBV27 to TRBJ2-7; TRBD2 matches 10 bases. CDR1 MNHEY and CDR2 SMNVEV come from the germline V gene (reference sequence). This CDR3 comprises 15 residues. Germline trimming cut 3 bases from V and 4 bases from J; bases unmatched to any gene: 6. The DNA for the CDR3 is TGTGCCAGCAGTTTTGGAGCGGGAGGGCGATACGAGCAGTACTTC. Residues: CASSFGAGGRYEQYF.

The chain combines TRBV6-1 with TRBJ1-1, with 7 bases aligning to TRBD1. The CDR3 contains 15 residues. V lost 6 bases, J lost 5 bases, and 12 bases stayed unmatched. Germline CDR1 is MNHNS and CDR2 is SASEGT. CDR3 in amino acids: CASSKRQGGNTEAFF. In DNA form, the CDR3 reads TGTGCCAGCAGCAAGCGACAGGGAGGTAATACTGAAGCTTTCTTT.

V and J are TRBV19 and TRBJ2-7, with a tentative D call TRBD2 (5 bases). This CDR3 contains 14 residues. V was clipped by 5 bases and J by 5 bases, with 16 bases between them. Germline V lookup: CDR1 LNHDA, CDR2 SQIVND (reference sequence). CDR3 protein: CASSWAGVGDEQYF. The CDR3 bases are TGTGCCAGTAGTTGGGCCGGGGTAGGCGACGAGCAGTACTTC.

CDR3 coding DNA: TGTGCCTGGAGTGTAGCGCCGGGACAGGTAGCCTACGAGCAGTACTTC. This translates into CAWSVAPGQVAYEQYF. The chain is built from TRBV30 and TRBJ2-7; 8 nucleotides line up with TRBD1. The germline V gene encodes CDR1 GTSNPN and CDR2 SVGIG (reference sequence). V gave up 0 bases and J gave up 2 bases; unmatched junction bases: 9. The CDR3 totals 16 residues.

The rearrangement uses TRBV18 and TRBJ1-6; no reliable D call. CDR1 is KGHSH and CDR2 is LQKENI in the germline V gene. The CDR3 is 14 amino acids. Trimming pared 3 bases from V and 9 bases from J, leaving 12 bases between. CDR3 bases: TGTGCCAGCTCACCGAAAGGGAGAAGTTCACCCCTCCACTTT. Its protein is CASSPKGRSSPLHF.

This chain connects TRBV27 to TRBJ2-5; TRBD2 matches at 11 bases. V lost 4 bases to trimming and J lost 5 bases; unmatched junction nucleotides: 9. CDR3 size: 16 residues. Per the germline V gene, CDR1 is MNHEY and CDR2 is SMNVEV (reference sequence). This CDR3 is CASSSYSGGAHETQYF. The CDR3 bases are TGTGCCAGCAGTTCGTATAGCGGGGGGGCCCATGAGACCCAGTACTTC.

As for this clone: The junction departs from germline at one end; a sequencing error may be responsible. The same CDR3 also results from other DNA sequences found in this sample. This rearrangement joins TRBV6-5 to TRBJ1-6; possibly TRBD1 for D (5 bases). The CDR3 runs to 15 residues. Per the germline V gene, CDR1 is MNHEY and CDR2 is SVGAGI. For the CDR3, the DNA is TGTGCCAGCAGTTACGCTTCAGGGCCTAATTCGCCCCTCCACTTT. It encodes CASSYASGPNSPLHF.

The chain uses TRBV21-1 and TRBJ1-5; the table's D call, TRBD1, has no DNA check behind it. TRBV21-1 has pseudogene status. The length of the CDR3 is 15 residues. The CDR3 sequence: CASSKEQDRDQPQHF. The CDR3 DNA is TGTGCCAGCAGCAAAGAACAGGATCGAGATCAGCCCCAGCATTTT.